This entry features one TCR beta chain sequence. Its specificity is unknown. The CDR3 is cut off 3 residues early in the read; its end comes from the germline J gene. The CVID group had roughly 16 females and 25 to 30 males, mean age about 36. Most patients and controls had Caucasian heritage. TCRdb's copy holds only in-frame clones and misses some; the assay was immunoSEQ multiplex PCR. The sample holds over 15,000 clones. With 5 bases removed from V and 1 base from J, the gap between germline ends came to 11 bases. The CDR3 runs to 14 residues. From germline, CDR1 is SGHVS and CDR2 FNYEAQ. This sample was included in a study of T cell clonality in common variable immunodeficiency. Study results and limitations: Fewer deletions and N-nucleotide insertions were reportedly seen in common variable immunodeficiency TCR beta sequences. Authors noted CVID clonality's cause needs subpopulation repertoire sequencing.

The source of this sequence is a human donor with common variable immunodeficiency. The sequencing sample was made of peripheral blood mononuclear cells. The V call is TRBV7-6, the J call TRBJ1-2; unclear D gene. The CDR3 bases that were read are TGTGCCAGCAGCCCAAGTCCCAGTAACTATGGC. Amino acid sequence: CASSPSPSNYG. The CDR3 in its entirety is CASSPSPSNYGYTF.